This TCR beta chain was observed in a study of regulatory T cells in long-lasting Graves disease. Germline lookup yields CDR1 MDHEN and CDR2 SYDVKM. The V and J ends lost 6 bases and 7 bases, in that order; junction bases with no gene match: 19. CDR3 length: 19 residues. The table lists this clonotype with many counts. The target antigen is unknown. Building of the TCR beta libraries involved iRepertoire HTBI primers and Arm-PCR of CDR3 regions. TCRdb re-called the multiplex PCR reads through MiXCR, storing one row per CDR3 protein. The repertoire has around 450,000 distinct CDR3 sequences, roughly a fifth of them found once; the top ten carry over 6%. Time point indicated: persistent/refractory GD, antithyroid drugs over 5 years with positive TRAb. With RNA extracted from PBMCs as input, the TCR library was made. A roughly 8.6-milliliter sample of peripheral blood was drawn into EDTA tubes. Whole-study results and caveats: With approximately 2,800 shared public clonotypes, persistent patients exceeded new patients, who shared 950 to 1,000.

The rearrangement links TRBV28 to TRBJ2-2; 11 nucleotides agree with TRBD2. The clonotype comes from a female donor with Graves disease. The source was peripheral blood mononuclear cells (PBMCs), collected when the disease was refractory, from a patient treated with antithyroid drugs. The CDR3, as DNA: TGTGCCAGCAGCCCAAGGAGTGGTAGCGGGAGGGCCTCGAACGGGGAGCTGTTTTTT. This gives the protein CASSPRSGSGRASNGELFF.